This T cell receptor beta chain is from a study of cytomegalovirus exposure and HLA in healthy donors. In the study overall: An early data release held about 85 million unique TCRs from HLA-typed donors.

In the PCR, 60 Vbeta and 13 Jbeta primers were used. Data came from immunoSEQ multiplex PCR; TCRdb stores just in-frame clones and leaves some out. The table lists roughly 150,000 clones, 60% to 85% of them singletons, with approximately 13% in the top ten. Broader study findings: Sequencing depth across donors, presence/absence analyses assumed, was roughly uniform. Clonal expansion was found to be greater in HLA-associated TCR beta chains than in equally common others in a later analysis. Later analysis suggested links between common viral pathogens and several top significant clusters.

Of note for this clone: Antigen unknown.

The TCR comes from a man in his forties in good health and CMV-seropositive. Sequencing was done on a sample of PBMCs.

This chain's CDR3 is CASSTPGQEAYEQYF. CDR3 in DNA: TGTGCCAGCAGCACCCCGGGACAGGAAGCCTACGAGCAGTACTTC. The V and J genes are TRBV5-4 and TRBJ2-7; 8 positions match TRBD1. V shed 4 bases, J shed 2 bases, and the junction held 8 bases outside the gene matches. Per the germline V gene, CDR1 is SGHNT and CDR2 is YYREEE (reference sequence). This CDR3 comprises 15 residues.